A selection of T cell receptor beta chains follows, all from one sample in a study of PD-1 blockade in classical Hodgkin lymphoma. Profiling relied on immunoSEQ multiplex PCR, and the TCRdb table lists in-frame clones only, not all of them. This table holds about 25,000 clones, roughly 94% found once. The specimen was peripheral blood mononuclear cells (PBMCs). The origin of the receptors is a human donor with classical Hodgkin lymphoma. The CDR3 runs from the conserved cysteine through the conserved F or W. D genes are given only for firm matches. Clone sizes are given selectively: once, few, many, or a class where the clone is expanded.

j_gene: TRBJ1-3
d_gene: TRBD1
abundance: .
v_gene: TRBV19
CDR3aa: CASSFDRGRNTIYF
CDR3nt: TGTGCCAGTAGTTTTGACAGGGGCAGAAACACCATATATTTT

j_gene: TRBJ2-1
d_gene: .
abundance: once
v_gene: TRBV19
CDR3aa: CASSIVTGWGEQFF
CDR3nt: TGTGCCAGTAGTATAGTAACCGGCTGGGGTGAGCAGTTCTTC

j_gene: TRBJ2-2
d_gene: .
abundance: .
v_gene: TRBV6-5
CDR3aa: CASSYPGGIGELFF
CDR3nt: TGTGCCAGCAGTTACCCCGGGGGCATCGGGGAGCTGTTTTTT

j_gene: TRBJ2-1
d_gene: TRBD2
abundance: .
v_gene: TRBV11-2
CDR3aa: CASSLYPGLPYNEQFF
CDR3nt: TGTGCCAGCAGCTTGTATCCGGGACTACCCTACAATGAGCAGTTCTTC

j_gene: TRBJ2-6
d_gene: TRBD1
abundance: .
v_gene: TRBV27
CDR3aa: CASSSPGQVSPGANVLTF
CDR3nt: TGTGCCAGCAGTTCGCCGGGACAGGTCTCACCTGGGGCCAACGTCCTGACTTTC

j_gene: TRBJ2-7
d_gene: TRBD1
abundance: .
v_gene: TRBV11-2
CDR3aa: CASSPSPGTGIEQYF
CDR3nt: TGTGCCAGCAGCCCCTCCCCCGGGACAGGAATCGAGCAGTACTTC

j_gene: TRBJ2-3
d_gene: .
abundance: .
v_gene: TRBV27
CDR3aa: CASSRSATGTDTQYF
CDR3nt: TGTGCCAGCAGTCGTTCAGCGACCGGCACAGATACGCAGTATTTT

j_gene: TRBJ1-2
d_gene: TRBD1
abundance: .
v_gene: TRBV30
CDR3aa: CAWSRQGVEYGYTF
CDR3nt: TGTGCCTGGAGTCGACAGGGGGTAGAATATGGCTACACCTTC

j_gene: TRBJ2-2
d_gene: .
abundance: .
v_gene: TRBV9
CDR3aa: CASSAVNTGELFF
CDR3nt: TGTGCCAGCAGCGCAGTGAACACCGGGGAGCTGTTTTTT

j_gene: TRBJ1-2
d_gene: TRBD1
abundance: .
v_gene: TRBV25-1
CDR3aa: CASSPGGQGVDGYTF
CDR3nt: TGTGCCAGCAGTCCGGGGGGACAGGGGGTCGATGGCTACACCTTC

j_gene: TRBJ2-4
d_gene: .
abundance: .
v_gene: TRBV19
CDR3aa: CASSGFSGDHPNIQYF
CDR3nt: TGTGCCAGTAGTGGCTTCTCAGGGGATCACCCAAACATTCAGTACTTC

j_gene: TRBJ2-5
d_gene: .
abundance: .
v_gene: TRBV6-5
CDR3aa: CASSYSITSSGETQYF
CDR3nt: TGTGCCAGCAGTTACTCGATAACATCCTCCGGGGAGACCCAGTACTTC

j_gene: TRBJ2-7
d_gene: .
abundance: .
v_gene: TRBV5-6
CDR3aa: CASSLDGGRVAYEQYF
CDR3nt: TGTGCCAGCAGCTTGGATGGGGGGCGCGTCGCCTACGAGCAGTACTTC

j_gene: TRBJ2-3
d_gene: .
abundance: .
v_gene: TRBV9
CDR3aa: CASSVGTSPDTQYF
CDR3nt: TGTGCCAGCAGCGTAGGGACTTCCCCAGATACGCAGTATTTT

j_gene: TRBJ1-2
d_gene: .
abundance: .
v_gene: TRBV5-6
CDR3aa: CASSLAGGLGYTF
CDR3nt: TGTGCCAGCAGCTTGGCGGGGGGCCTCGGCTACACCTTC

j_gene: TRBJ2-7
d_gene: .
abundance: .
v_gene: TRBV12-5
CDR3aa: CASGFNGAYEQYF
CDR3nt: TGTGCTAGTGGTTTTAACGGGGCCTACGAGCAGTACTTC

j_gene: TRBJ2-4
d_gene: .
abundance: .
v_gene: TRBV7-2
CDR3aa: CASSSPGRGNIQYF
CDR3nt: TGTGCCAGCAGCTCCCCCGGGAGAGGTAACATTCAGTACTTC

j_gene: TRBJ1-5
d_gene: TRBD1
abundance: .
v_gene: TRBV30
CDR3aa: CACQAGTGDGSNQPQHF
CDR3nt: TGTGCCTGCCAAGCCGGGACAGGGGATGGAAGCAATCAGCCCCAGCATTTT

j_gene: TRBJ1-1
d_gene: .
abundance: .
v_gene: TRBV30
CDR3aa: CAWSVRADAEAFF
CDR3nt: TGTGCCTGGAGTGTAAGGGCGGACGCTGAAGCTTTCTTT

j_gene: TRBJ1-6
d_gene: .
abundance: .
v_gene: TRBV2
CDR3aa: CASSASGGRSSYNSPLHF
CDR3nt: TGTGCCAGCAGTGCCTCCGGGGGGCGGAGCTCCTATAATTCACCCCTCCACTTT

j_gene: TRBJ1-2
d_gene: .
abundance: .
v_gene: TRBV7-2
CDR3aa: CASSLVGNYGYTF
CDR3nt: TGTGCCAGCAGCTTAGTGGGGAACTATGGCTACACCTTC

j_gene: TRBJ2-4
d_gene: .
abundance: .
v_gene: TRBV5-1
CDR3aa: CASRVGGMAKNIQYF
CDR3nt: TGCGCCAGCAGGGTCGGGGGTATGGCCAAAAACATTCAGTACTTC

j_gene: TRBJ2-3
d_gene: TRBD2
abundance: .
v_gene: TRBV29-1
CDR3aa: CSRPPTGTRTDTQYF
CDR3nt: TGCAGCCGTCCCCCTACCGGGACTAGAACCGATACGCAGTATTTT

j_gene: TRBJ1-3
d_gene: .
abundance: once
v_gene: TRBV11-2
CDR3aa: CASSLDGGSGNTIYF
CDR3nt: TGTGCCAGCAGCTTAGATGGCGGCTCTGGAAACACCATATATTTT

j_gene: TRBJ1-1
d_gene: .
abundance: .
v_gene: TRBV11-3
CDR3aa: CASSLGASNTEAFF
CDR3nt: TGTGCCAGCAGCTTAGGTGCATCGAACACTGAAGCTTTCTTT

j_gene: TRBJ2-7
d_gene: TRBD2
abundance: .
v_gene: TRBV10-3
CDR3aa: CAISAGTSGRREQYF
CDR3nt: TGTGCCATCAGTGCCGGGACTAGCGGGAGACGCGAACAGTACTTC

j_gene: TRBJ1-5
d_gene: .
abundance: .
v_gene: TRBV19
CDR3aa: CASRGQTYSNQPQHF
CDR3nt: TGTGCCAGTAGGGGTCAGACTTATAGCAATCAGCCCCAGCATTTT

j_gene: TRBJ2-5
d_gene: TRBD2
abundance: .
v_gene: TRBV30
CDR3aa: CAWDPSGRAGETQYF
CDR3nt: TGTGCCTGGGATCCTAGCGGGAGGGCCGGGGAGACCCAGTACTTC

j_gene: TRBJ2-1
d_gene: .
abundance: .
v_gene: TRBV6-5
CDR3aa: CASSRWTEDYNEQFF
CDR3nt: TGTGCCAGCAGCCGATGGACCGAAGATTACAATGAGCAGTTCTTC

j_gene: TRBJ2-3
d_gene: TRBD2
abundance: .
v_gene: TRBV4-1
CDR3aa: CASSQEGLAGNPDTQYF
CDR3nt: TGCGCCAGCAGCCAAGAAGGCCTAGCGGGGAACCCAGATACGCAGTATTTT

j_gene: TRBJ1-2
d_gene: .
abundance: once
v_gene: TRBV7-2
CDR3aa: CASSSEGLRNYSYTF
CDR3nt: TGTGCCAGCAGCTCCGAGGGACTCCGAAACTATAGCTACACCTTC

j_gene: TRBJ1-1
d_gene: TRBD1
abundance: .
v_gene: TRBV6-5
CDR3aa: CASTVTGGTEAFF
CDR3nt: TGTGCCAGCACAGTCACAGGGGGGACTGAAGCTTTCTTT

j_gene: TRBJ2-7
d_gene: .
abundance: .
v_gene: TRBV7-6
CDR3aa: CASSLGRQNSYEQYF
CDR3nt: TGTGCCAGCAGCTTAGGACGGCAGAACTCCTACGAGCAGTACTTC

j_gene: TRBJ1-1
d_gene: .
abundance: .
v_gene: TRBV4-3
CDR3aa: CARSRGPSRRYFYTEAFF
CDR3nt: TGCGCCAGATCAAGGGGACCTAGCCGACGCTACTTTTACACTGAAGCTTTCTTT

j_gene: TRBJ1-1
d_gene: TRBD1
abundance: .
v_gene: TRBV5-6
CDR3aa: CASSQTGAVTEAFF
CDR3nt: TGTGCCAGCAGCCAAACAGGGGCTGTCACTGAAGCTTTCTTT

j_gene: TRBJ1-2
d_gene: .
abundance: .
v_gene: TRBV30
CDR3aa: CAWIGDGRYGYTF
CDR3nt: TGTGCCTGGATAGGGGACGGGCGCTATGGCTACACCTTC

j_gene: TRBJ2-2
d_gene: TRBD1
abundance: once
v_gene: TRBV5-4
CDR3aa: CASSLFRQGAGELFF
CDR3nt: TGTGCCAGCAGCTTATTTCGACAGGGGGCCGGGGAGCTGTTTTTT

j_gene: TRBJ1-5
d_gene: TRBD1
abundance: .
v_gene: TRBV28
CDR3aa: CASKYQDRGNRPQHF
CDR3nt: TGTGCCAGCAAGTATCAGGACAGGGGTAATCGGCCCCAGCATTTT

j_gene: TRBJ2-5
d_gene: TRBD2
abundance: .
v_gene: TRBV30
CDR3aa: CAWRGGLLQETQYF
CDR3nt: TGTGCCTGGAGGGGGGGACTACTTCAAGAGACCCAGTACTTC

j_gene: TRBJ2-7
d_gene: TRBD1
abundance: .
v_gene: TRBV4-1
CDR3aa: CASSPPGQGAYEQYF
CDR3nt: TGCGCCAGCAGCCCGCCGGGACAGGGGGCCTACGAGCAGTACTTC

j_gene: TRBJ1-3
d_gene: .
abundance: .
v_gene: TRBV7-2
CDR3aa: CASSPSGNTIYF
CDR3nt: TGTGCCAGCAGCCCTTCAGGAAACACCATATATTTT

j_gene: TRBJ2-1
d_gene: TRBD2
abundance: .
v_gene: TRBV7-9
CDR3aa: CASSPRVAGTRIPYNEQFF
CDR3nt: TGTGCCAGCAGCCCCCGAGTAGCGGGCACCCGGATCCCCTACAATGAGCAGTTCTTC

j_gene: TRBJ2-2
d_gene: .
abundance: .
v_gene: TRBV19
CDR3aa: CASSNRGRNTGELFF
CDR3nt: TGTGCCAGTAGTAATCGGGGGAGGAACACCGGGGAGCTGTTTTTT

j_gene: TRBJ2-7
d_gene: .
abundance: .
v_gene: TRBV5-5
CDR3aa: CASSWTAGNEQYF
CDR3nt: TGTGCCAGCAGCTGGACCGCGGGTAACGAGCAGTACTTC

j_gene: TRBJ1-1
d_gene: .
abundance: .
v_gene: TRBV12-5
CDR3aa: CASGVGDLNTEAFF
CDR3nt: TGTGCTAGTGGTGTAGGGGACTTGAACACTGAAGCTTTCTTT

j_gene: TRBJ2-3
d_gene: TRBD2
abundance: .
v_gene: TRBV2
CDR3aa: CASSSTTLAGGLTDTQYF
CDR3nt: TGTGCCAGCAGTTCCACCACCCTAGCGGGGGGCCTCACAGATACGCAGTATTTT

j_gene: TRBJ1-5
d_gene: .
abundance: .
v_gene: TRBV7-9
CDR3aa: CASSLDGRGQPQHF
CDR3nt: TGTGCCAGCAGCTTAGACGGTCGCGGGCAGCCCCAGCATTTT

j_gene: TRBJ1-1
d_gene: .
abundance: .
v_gene: TRBV25-1
CDR3aa: CASSPGSLMNTEAFF
CDR3nt: TGTGCCAGCAGTCCGGGGTCTCTCATGAACACTGAAGCTTTCTTT

j_gene: TRBJ2-7
d_gene: .
abundance: .
v_gene: TRBV6-5
CDR3aa: CASSYRGPSREQYF
CDR3nt: TGTGCCAGCAGTTACAGGGGCCCTTCGAGGGAGCAGTACTTC

j_gene: TRBJ1-5
d_gene: .
abundance: .
v_gene: TRBV29-1
CDR3aa: CSEIRGRPQHF
CDR3nt: TGCAGCGAAATCAGGGGACGGCCCCAGCATTTT

j_gene: TRBJ2-1
d_gene: TRBD2
abundance: few
v_gene: TRBV2
CDR3aa: CASYPWERGGQFF
CDR3nt: TGTGCCAGCTATCCCTGGGAGCGGGGGGGCCAGTTCTTC

j_gene: TRBJ2-3
d_gene: TRBD1
abundance: .
v_gene: TRBV18
CDR3aa: CASSPPTGSRADTQYF
CDR3nt: TGTGCCAGCTCACCCCCGACAGGGTCACGGGCAGATACGCAGTATTTT

j_gene: TRBJ1-2
d_gene: .
abundance: .
v_gene: TRBV4-3
CDR3aa: CASSQEAGWVGYGYTF
CDR3nt: TGCGCCAGCAGCCAAGAGGCAGGGTGGGTGGGCTATGGCTACACCTTC

j_gene: TRBJ2-5
d_gene: .
abundance: .
v_gene: TRBV5-1
CDR3aa: CASRDGTPDVVGETQYF
CDR3nt: TGCGCCAGCAGAGACGGGACGCCGGATGTGGTCGGAGAGACCCAGTACTTC

j_gene: TRBJ2-4
d_gene: .
abundance: .
v_gene: TRBV5-4
CDR3aa: CASSLGGRGAIQYF
CDR3nt: TGTGCCAGCAGCTTGGGGGGCAGGGGTGCCATTCAGTACTTC

j_gene: TRBJ2-7
d_gene: .
abundance: .
v_gene: TRBV5-4
CDR3aa: CASSFGQTYEQYF
CDR3nt: TGTGCCAGCAGCTTTGGACAGACCTACGAGCAGTACTTC

j_gene: TRBJ2-1
d_gene: .
abundance: .
v_gene: TRBV6-5
CDR3aa: CASSYGMGRPSLEQFF
CDR3nt: TGTGCCAGCAGTTACGGAATGGGCAGGCCGTCTCTTGAGCAGTTCTTC

j_gene: TRBJ2-7
d_gene: .
abundance: .
v_gene: TRBV5-6
CDR3aa: CASSPPVGTYEQYF
CDR3nt: TGTGCCAGCAGCCCACCGGTAGGAACCTACGAGCAGTACTTC

j_gene: TRBJ2-5
d_gene: .
abundance: .
v_gene: TRBV29-1
CDR3aa: CSVVWGTALSETQYF
CDR3nt: TGCAGCGTTGTCTGGGGGACCGCCTTGTCGGAGACCCAGTACTTC

j_gene: TRBJ2-4
d_gene: .
abundance: .
v_gene: TRBV29-1
CDR3aa: CSVESEGPKNIQYF
CDR3nt: TGCAGCGTTGAAAGCGAGGGGCCCAAAAACATTCAGTACTTC